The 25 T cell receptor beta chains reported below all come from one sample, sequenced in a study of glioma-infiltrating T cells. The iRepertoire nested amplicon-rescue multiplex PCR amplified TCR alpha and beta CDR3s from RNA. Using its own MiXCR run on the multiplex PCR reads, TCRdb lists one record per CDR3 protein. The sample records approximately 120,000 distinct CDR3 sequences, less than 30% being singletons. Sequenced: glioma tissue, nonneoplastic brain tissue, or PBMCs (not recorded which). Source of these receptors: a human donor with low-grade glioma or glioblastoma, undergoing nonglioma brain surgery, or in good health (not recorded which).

CDR3 in DNA: TGTGCCAGCAGCGTAGATGCGGGGGGGCCTCGTAGCACAGATACGCAGTATTTT. As protein: CASSVDAGGPRSTDTQYF. V gene TRBV9 combines with J gene TRBJ2-3; 9 nucleotides align to TRBD2. Trimming at V came to 0 bases and at J to 0 bases, leaving 8 bases not matched to a gene. From germline, CDR1 is SGDLS and CDR2 YYNGEE. The CDR3 sequence is 18 residues long.

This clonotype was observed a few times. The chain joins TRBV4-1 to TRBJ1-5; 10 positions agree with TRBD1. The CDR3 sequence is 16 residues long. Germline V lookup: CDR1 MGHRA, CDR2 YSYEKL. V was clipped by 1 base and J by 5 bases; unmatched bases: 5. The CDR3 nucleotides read TGCGCCAGCAGCCAAGTAAAGGGGACAGGGGATCAGCCCCAGCATTTT. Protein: CASSQVKGTGDQPQHF.

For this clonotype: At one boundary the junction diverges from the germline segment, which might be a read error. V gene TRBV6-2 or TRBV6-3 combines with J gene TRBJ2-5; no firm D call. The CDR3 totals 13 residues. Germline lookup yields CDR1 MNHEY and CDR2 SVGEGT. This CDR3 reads CASSPGPRETQYF. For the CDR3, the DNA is TGTGCCAGCAGTCCAGGCCCACGAGAGACCCAGTACTTT.

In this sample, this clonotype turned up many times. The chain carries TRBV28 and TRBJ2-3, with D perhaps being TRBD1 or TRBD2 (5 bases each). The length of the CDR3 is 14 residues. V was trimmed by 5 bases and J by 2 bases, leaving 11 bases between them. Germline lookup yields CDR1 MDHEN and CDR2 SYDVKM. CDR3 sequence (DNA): TGTGCCAGCAGTCCCGCCGGGACCACAGATACGCAGTATTTT. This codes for CASSPAGTTDTQYF. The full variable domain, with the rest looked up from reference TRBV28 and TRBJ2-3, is DVKVTQSSRYLVKRTGEKVFLECVQDMDHENMFWYRQDPGLGLRLIYFSYDVKMKEKGDIPEGYSVSREKKERFSLILESASTNQTSMYLCASSPAGTTDTQYFGPGTRLTVL.

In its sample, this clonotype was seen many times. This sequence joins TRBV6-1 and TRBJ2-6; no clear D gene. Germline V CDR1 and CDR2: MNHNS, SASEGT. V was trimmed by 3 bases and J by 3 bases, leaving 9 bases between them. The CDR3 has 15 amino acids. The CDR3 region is CASSDPRNGANVLTF. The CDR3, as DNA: TGTGCCAGCAGTGACCCGAGGAATGGGGCCAACGTCCTGACTTTC.

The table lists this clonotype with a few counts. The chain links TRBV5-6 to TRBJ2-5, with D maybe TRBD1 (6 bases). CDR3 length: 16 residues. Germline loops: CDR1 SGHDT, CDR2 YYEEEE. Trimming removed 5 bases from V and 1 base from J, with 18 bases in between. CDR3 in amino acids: CASRSTGRLGQETQYF. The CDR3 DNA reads TGTGCCAGCAGATCGACAGGACGGCTTGGCCAAGAGACCCAGTACTTC.

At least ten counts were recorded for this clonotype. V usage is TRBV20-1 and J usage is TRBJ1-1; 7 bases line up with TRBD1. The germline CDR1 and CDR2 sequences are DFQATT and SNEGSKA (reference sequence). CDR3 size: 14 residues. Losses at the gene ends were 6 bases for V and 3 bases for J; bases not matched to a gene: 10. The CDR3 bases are TGCAGTGCGCCAGGGGGGGGCGGGTACACTGAAGCTTTCTTT. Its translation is CSAPGGGGYTEAFF.

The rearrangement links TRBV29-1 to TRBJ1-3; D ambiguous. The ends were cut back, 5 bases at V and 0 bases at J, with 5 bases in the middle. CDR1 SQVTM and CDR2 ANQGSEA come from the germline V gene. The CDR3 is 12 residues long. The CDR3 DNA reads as TGCAGCGTTAACCACTCTGGAAACACCATATATTTT. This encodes CSVNHSGNTIYF.

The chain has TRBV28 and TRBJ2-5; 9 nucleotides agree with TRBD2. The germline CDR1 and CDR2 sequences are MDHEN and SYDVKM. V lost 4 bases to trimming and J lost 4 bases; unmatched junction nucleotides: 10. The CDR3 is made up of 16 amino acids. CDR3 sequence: CASSSTSSGTTETQYF. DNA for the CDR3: TGTGCCAGCAGTTCGACCTCTAGCGGGACTACAGAGACCCAGTACTTC.

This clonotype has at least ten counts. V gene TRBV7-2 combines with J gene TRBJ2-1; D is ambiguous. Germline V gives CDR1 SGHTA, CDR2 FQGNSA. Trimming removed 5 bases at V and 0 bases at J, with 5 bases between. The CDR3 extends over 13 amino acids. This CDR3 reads CASSASSYNEQFF. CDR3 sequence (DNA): TGTGCCAGCAGCGCGAGCTCCTACAATGAGCAGTTCTTC.

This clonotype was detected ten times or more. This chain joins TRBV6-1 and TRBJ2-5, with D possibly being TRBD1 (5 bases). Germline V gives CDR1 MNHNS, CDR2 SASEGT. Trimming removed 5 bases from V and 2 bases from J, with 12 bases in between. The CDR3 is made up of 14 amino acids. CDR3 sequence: CASSSPTVQETQYF. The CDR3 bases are TGTGCCAGCAGTTCCCCGACAGTTCAAGAGACCCAGTACTTC.

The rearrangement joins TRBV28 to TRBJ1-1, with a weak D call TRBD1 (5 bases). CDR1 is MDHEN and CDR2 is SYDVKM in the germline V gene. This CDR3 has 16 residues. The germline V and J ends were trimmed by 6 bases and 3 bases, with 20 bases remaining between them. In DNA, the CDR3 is TGTGCCAGCAGCCTCGTAGGGAAGGACATGGACACTGAAGCTTTCTTT. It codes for CASSLVGKDMDTEAFF.

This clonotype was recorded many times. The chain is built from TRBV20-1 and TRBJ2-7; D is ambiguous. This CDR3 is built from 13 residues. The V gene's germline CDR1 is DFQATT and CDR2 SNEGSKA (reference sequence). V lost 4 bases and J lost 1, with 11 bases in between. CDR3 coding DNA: TGCAGTGCTATCTGGGGAAGTTCCTACGAGCAGTACTTC. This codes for CSAIWGSSYEQYF.

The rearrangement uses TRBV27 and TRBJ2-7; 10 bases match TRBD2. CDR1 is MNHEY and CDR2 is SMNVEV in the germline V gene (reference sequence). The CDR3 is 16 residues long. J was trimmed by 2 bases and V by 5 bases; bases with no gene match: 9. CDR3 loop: CASSPRMLAGAYEQYF. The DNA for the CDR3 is TGTGCCAGCAGTCCCCGGATGCTAGCGGGGGCCTACGAGCAGTACTTC.

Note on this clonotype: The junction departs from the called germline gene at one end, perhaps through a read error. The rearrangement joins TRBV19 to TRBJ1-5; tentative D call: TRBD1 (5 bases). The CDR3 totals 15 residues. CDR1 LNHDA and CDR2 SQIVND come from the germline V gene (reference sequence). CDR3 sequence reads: CASSIIPRDDQTQRF. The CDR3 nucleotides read TGTGCCAGTAGTATAATCCCCAGGGACGATCAGACCCAGCGTTTT. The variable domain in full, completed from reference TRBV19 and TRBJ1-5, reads DGGITQSPKYLFRKEGQNVTLSCEQNLNHDAMYWYRQDPGQGLRLIYYSQIVNDFQKGDIAEGYSVSREKKESFPLTVTSAQKNPTAFYLCASSIIPRDDQTQRFGDGTRLSIL.

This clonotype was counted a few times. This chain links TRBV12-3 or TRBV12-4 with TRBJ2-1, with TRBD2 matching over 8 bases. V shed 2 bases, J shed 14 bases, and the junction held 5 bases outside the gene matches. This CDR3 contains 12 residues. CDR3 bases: TGTGCCAGCAGTTTAATGGCGCGGGAGGAGTTCTTC. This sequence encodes CASSLMAREEFF.

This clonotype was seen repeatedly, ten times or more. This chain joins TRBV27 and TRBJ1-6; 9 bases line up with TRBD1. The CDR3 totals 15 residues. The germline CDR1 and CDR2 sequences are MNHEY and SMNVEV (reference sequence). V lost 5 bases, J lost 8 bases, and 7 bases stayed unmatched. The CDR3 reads CASSPGQGKDSPLHF. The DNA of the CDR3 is TGTGCCAGCAGTCCTGGACAGGGGAAGGATTCACCCCTCCACTTT.

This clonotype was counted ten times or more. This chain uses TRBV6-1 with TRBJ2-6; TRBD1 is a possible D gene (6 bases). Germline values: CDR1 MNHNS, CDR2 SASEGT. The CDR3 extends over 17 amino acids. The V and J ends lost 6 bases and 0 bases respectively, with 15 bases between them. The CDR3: CASSPRDTVSGANVLTF. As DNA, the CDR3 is TGTGCCAGCAGCCCCCGGGACACGGTCTCTGGGGCCAACGTCCTGACTTTC.

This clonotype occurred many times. CDR3 nucleotides: TGTGCCAGCAGCTTAAGTTCGAGTCAGCCCCAGCATTTT. It translates to CASSLSSSQPQHF. The rearrangement links TRBV7-3 to TRBJ1-5, with unresolved D. CDR3 size: 13 residues. V dropped 1 base and J dropped 6 bases, with 7 bases sitting between them. Germline CDR1 is SGHTA and CDR2 is FQGTGA.

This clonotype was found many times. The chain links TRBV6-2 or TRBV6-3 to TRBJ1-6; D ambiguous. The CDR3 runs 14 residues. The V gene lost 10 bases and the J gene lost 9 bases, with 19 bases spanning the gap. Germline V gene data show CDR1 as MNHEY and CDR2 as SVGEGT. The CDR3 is CATQEDDAGSPLHF. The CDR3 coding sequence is TGTGCCACCCAGGAAGATGATGCGGGTTCACCCCTCCACTTT.

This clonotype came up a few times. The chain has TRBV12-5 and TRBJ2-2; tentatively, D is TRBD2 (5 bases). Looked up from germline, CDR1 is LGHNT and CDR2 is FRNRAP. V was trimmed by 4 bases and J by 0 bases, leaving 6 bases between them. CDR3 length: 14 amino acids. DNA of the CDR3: TGTGCTAGTGGTTCCGGGGCGAACACCGGGGAGCTGTTTTTT. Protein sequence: CASGSGANTGELFF.

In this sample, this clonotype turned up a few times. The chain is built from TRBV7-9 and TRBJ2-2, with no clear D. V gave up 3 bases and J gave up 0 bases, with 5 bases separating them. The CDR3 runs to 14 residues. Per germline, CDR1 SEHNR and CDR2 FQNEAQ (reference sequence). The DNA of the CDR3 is TGTGCCAGCAGCTTGAGCACGAACACCGGGGAGCTGTTTTTT. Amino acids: CASSLSTNTGELFF. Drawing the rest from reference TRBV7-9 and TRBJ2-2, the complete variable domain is DTGVSQNPRHKITKRGQNVTFRCDPISEHNRLYWYRQTLGQGPEFLTYFQNEAQLEKSRLLSDRFSAERPKGSFSTLEIQRTEQGDSAMYLCASSLSTNTGELFFGEGSRLTVL.

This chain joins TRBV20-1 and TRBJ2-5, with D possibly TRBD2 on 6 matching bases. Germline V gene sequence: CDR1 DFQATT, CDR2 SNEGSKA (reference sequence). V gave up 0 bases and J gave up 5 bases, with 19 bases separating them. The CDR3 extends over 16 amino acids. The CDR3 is CSARDSGTPKTETQYF. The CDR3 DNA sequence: TGCAGTGCTAGAGACTCTGGGACTCCAAAGACGGAGACCCAGTACTTC.

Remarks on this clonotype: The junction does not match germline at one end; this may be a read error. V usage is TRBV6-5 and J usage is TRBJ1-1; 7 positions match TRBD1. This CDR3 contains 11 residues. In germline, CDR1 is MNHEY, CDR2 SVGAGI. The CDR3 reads CSSPGGTEAFF. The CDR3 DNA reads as TGTTCCAGTCCAGGGGGCACTGAAGCTTTCTTT.

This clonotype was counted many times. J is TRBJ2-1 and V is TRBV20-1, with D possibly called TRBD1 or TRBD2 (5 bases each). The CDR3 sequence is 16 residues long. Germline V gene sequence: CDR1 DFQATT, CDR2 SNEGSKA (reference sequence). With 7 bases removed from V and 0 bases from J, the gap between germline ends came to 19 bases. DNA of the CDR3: TGCAGTGTTGAGCAGGACTTTGACAGCTCCTACAATGAGCAGTTCTTC. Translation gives CSVEQDFDSSYNEQFF.